The 18 T cell receptor beta chains in this list originate from one sample, sequenced in a study of technical replicates of blood from a handful of donors. The method was immunoSEQ multiplex PCR; TCRdb's version includes in-frame clones alone and lacks a portion of them. The repertoire holds approximately 85,000 clones, with about 93% as singletons. Sequenced: T cells isolated from PBMCs. Receptors originate from a human donor in good health.

In its sample, this clone was seen once. The rearrangement uses TRBV7-2 and TRBJ1-2, with D possibly being TRBD1 (6 bases). CDR3 length: 14 amino acids. Trimming removed 5 bases from V and 4 bases from J, with 14 bases in between. Germline V CDR1 and CDR2: SGHTA, FQGNSA. DNA of the CDR3: TGTGCCAGCAGCCTGTGGAGGGGGGGCTATGGCTACACCTTC. Translated, it gives CASSLWRGGYGYTF.

V usage is TRBV2 and J usage is TRBJ1-5; D is perhaps TRBD1 (6 bases). Looked up from germline, CDR1 is SNHLY and CDR2 is FYNNEI. Deletions cut 5 bases from V and 1 base from J, with 21 bases between. This CDR3 is built from 18 residues. CDR3 coding DNA: TGTGCCAGCAGTACTCAGGGGTTACGCAAAATCAGCAATCAGCCCCAGCATTTT. Translated, it gives CASSTQGLRKISNQPQHF.

This chain joins TRBV27 and TRBJ2-1, with TRBD2 matching over 10 bases. The germline gives CDR1 MNHEY, CDR2 SMNVEV (reference sequence). After removal of 2 bases from V and 5 bases from J, the junction contained 0 bases not matched to a gene. The CDR3 runs 14 residues. CDR3 sequence reads: CASSLGLADNEQFF. The CDR3 DNA follows: TGTGCCAGCAGTTTAGGACTAGCGGACAATGAGCAGTTCTTC.

The chain has TRBV7-3 and TRBJ1-2; 9 bases are shared with TRBD1. Trimming at V came to 5 bases and at J to 5 bases, leaving 6 bases not matched to a gene. Germline V gene data show CDR1 as SGHTA and CDR2 as FQGTGA. CDR3 length: 14 amino acids. The CDR3 protein is CASSPGQGIYGYTF. CDR3 sequence (DNA): TGTGCCAGCAGCCCGGGACAGGGAATTTATGGCTACACCTTC. The variable domain in full, with the rest retrieved from reference TRBV7-3 and TRBJ1-2, is GAGVSQTPSNKVTEKGKYVELRCDPISGHTALYWYRQSLGQGPEFLIYFQGTGAADDSGLPNDRFFAVRPEGSVSTLKIQRTERGDSAVYLCASSPGQGIYGYTFGSGTRLTVV.

J is TRBJ1-1 and V is TRBV7-9; no clear D. This CDR3 comprises 14 residues. V was trimmed by 4 bases and J by 1 base, leaving 10 bases between them. The germline V gene encodes CDR1 SEHNR and CDR2 FQNEAQ (reference sequence). CDR3 nucleotide sequence: TGTGCCAGCAGCTCAGTTTTTCAGAACACTGAAGCTTTCTTT. This translates into CASSSVFQNTEAFF.

The chain recombines TRBV7-8 with TRBJ1-1; possible D gene TRBD1, 5 bases. Germline CDR1 SGHVS, CDR2 FQNEAQ. V was shortened by 3 bases and J by 2 bases, with 10 bases between the two germline ends. This CDR3 is built from 14 residues. The CDR3 loop reads CASSLGGGNTEAFF. The DNA of the CDR3 is TGTGCCAGCAGCTTGGGGGGGGGAAACACTGAAGCTTTCTTT.

The gene calls are TRBV2 and TRBJ2-3, with TRBD2 matching 10 bases. Germline assignment: CDR1 SNHLY and CDR2 FYNNEI. Trimming removed 2 bases from V and 4 bases from J; junction bases left unmatched: 3. This CDR3 region has 15 residues. The CDR3 loop is CASSELAGAPDTQYF. The CDR3 DNA follows: TGTGCCAGCAGTGAACTAGCGGGAGCCCCAGATACGCAGTATTTT.

The chain carries TRBV9 and TRBJ1-5; TRBD1 matches 10 bases. CDR1 is SGDLS and CDR2 is YYNGEE in the germline V gene. V was clipped by 3 bases and J by 7 bases; unmatched bases: 10. This CDR3 comprises 16 residues. The CDR3 DNA follows: TGTGCCAGCAGCGCCGGCTTGGGGACAGGGGAGCAGCCCCAGCATTTT. Its translation: CASSAGLGTGEQPQHF.

The rearrangement links TRBV4-1 to TRBJ1-5; 8 positions agree with TRBD1. The junction had 11 bases not matched to a gene; V was cut back by 4 bases and J by 3 bases. CDR1 and CDR2 from the germline V gene are MGHRA and YSYEKL. The CDR3 totals 17 residues. CDR3 sequence reads: CASSRWEQGVFNQPQHF. The CDR3 DNA is TGCGCCAGCAGCCGCTGGGAACAGGGGGTCTTCAATCAGCCCCAGCATTTT.

The V call is TRBV15, the J call TRBJ2-3, with D unclear. This CDR3 is 18 amino acids long. Trimming left V 1 base short and J 1 base short, with 18 bases between. CDR1 and CDR2 from the germline V gene are LNHNV and YYDKDF (reference sequence). In DNA, the CDR3 is TGTGCCACCAGCAGAGGGGCATCTCGGCAGGCCGGCACAGATACGCAGTATTTT. Translating it yields CATSRGASRQAGTDTQYF.

The chain is built from TRBV10-2 and TRBJ2-2; D unclear. Germline V gene data show CDR1 as WSHSY and CDR2 as SAAADI. The V end was cut by 3 bases, the J end by 2 bases, with 4 bases between. The CDR3 contains 13 residues. CDR3 DNA sequence: TGCGCCAGCAGTGATTATAACACCGGGGAGCTGTTTTTT. This sequence encodes CASSDYNTGELFF.

The rearrangement joins TRBV27 to TRBJ1-1; TRBD1 agrees at 10 bases. The CDR3 extends over 16 amino acids. With 5 bases clipped from V and 7 bases from J, the junction kept 13 bases outside the gene matches. CDR1 and CDR2 from the germline V gene are MNHEY and SMNVEV (reference sequence). DNA for the CDR3: TGTGCCAGCAGTACCCCCCGGGACAGGGGAAGAAGTGAAGCTTTCTTT. Amino acids: CASSTPRDRGRSEAFF.

The CDR3 region has the DNA TGTGCCAGCAGCGCACAGGGACTAGCGGGAGCTGGCGAGCAGTACTTC. It codes for CASSAQGLAGAGEQYF. V and J are TRBV7-8 and TRBJ2-7, with 14 bases aligning to TRBD2. There are 16 residues in the CDR3. V lost 5 bases to trimming and J lost 6 bases; unmatched junction nucleotides: 9. CDR1 SGHVS and CDR2 FQNEAQ come from the germline V gene.

Only one count was recorded for this clone. The chain combines TRBV9 with TRBJ2-7; D gene uncertain. Germline V gives CDR1 SGDLS, CDR2 YYNGEE. Deletions cut 0 bases from V and 6 bases from J, with 13 bases between. This CDR3 has 14 residues. CDR3: CASSVGGFVGEQYF. As DNA, the CDR3 is TGTGCCAGCAGCGTAGGAGGTTTCGTCGGCGAGCAGTACTTC.

The chain joins TRBV2 to TRBJ2-5; TRBD2 agrees at 13 bases. CDR1 SNHLY and CDR2 FYNNEI come from the germline V gene. V lost 6 bases, J lost 0 bases, and 16 bases stayed unmatched. The CDR3 loop spans 20 amino acids. CDR3 nucleotides: TGTGCCAGCAGGCTACTAGACGGGACTAGCGGGGACCAGTACCAAGAGACCCAGTACTTC. It codes for CASRLLDGTSGDQYQETQYF.

This clone appeared a single time. This rearrangement joins TRBV10-3 to TRBJ2-7; unclear D gene. Germline assignment: CDR1 ENHRY and CDR2 SYGVKD. Trimming left V 3 bases short and J 6 bases short, with 6 bases between. The length of the CDR3 is 11 residues. In nucleotides, the CDR3 is TGTGCCATCAGTGAAGCCGGCGAGCAGTACTTC. This sequence encodes CAISEAGEQYF.

This chain joins TRBV11-3 and TRBJ2-6, with D possibly TRBD1 on 6 matching bases. The CDR3 is made up of 19 amino acids. Germline V lookup: CDR1 SGHNT, CDR2 YENEEA. The V and J ends lost 0 bases and 0 bases respectively, with 15 bases between them. In DNA form, the CDR3 reads TGTGCCAGCAGCTTAGATCGGGCAGGGGTCCTCTCTGGGGCCAACGTCCTGACTTTC. This sequence encodes CASSLDRAGVLSGANVLTF.

The rearrangement links TRBV2 to TRBJ2-3; 9 nucleotides line up with TRBD1. Germline V gene lookup returns CDR1 SNHLY and CDR2 FYNNEI. CDR3 length: 15 residues. Unmatched junction bases numbered 5, after V lost 6 bases and J lost 1 base. CDR3 amino acids: CASRPTGGGTDTQYF. The DNA of the CDR3 is TGTGCCAGCAGGCCGACAGGGGGGGGCACAGATACGCAGTATTTT.